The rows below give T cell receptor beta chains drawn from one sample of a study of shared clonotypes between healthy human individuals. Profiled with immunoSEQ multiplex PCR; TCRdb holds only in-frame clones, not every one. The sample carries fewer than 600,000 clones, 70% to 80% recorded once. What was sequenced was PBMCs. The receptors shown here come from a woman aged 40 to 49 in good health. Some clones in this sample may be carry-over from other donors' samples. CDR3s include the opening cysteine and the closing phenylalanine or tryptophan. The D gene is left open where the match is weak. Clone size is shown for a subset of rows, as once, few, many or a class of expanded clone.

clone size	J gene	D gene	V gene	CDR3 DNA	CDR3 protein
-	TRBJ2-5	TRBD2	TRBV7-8	TGTGCCAGCAGCCGAAGACTAGCGGGAGGTTCCGCGGAGACCCAGTACTTC	CASSRRLAGGSAETQYF
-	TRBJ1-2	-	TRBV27	TGTGCCAGCAGTTTAAAGGGGTCCCATAACTATGGCTACACCTTC	CASSLKGSHNYGYTF
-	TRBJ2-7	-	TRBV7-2	TGTGCCAGCAGCTCTTTTGCGCCCGGCGGAAACGAGCAGTACTTC	CASSSFAPGGNEQYF
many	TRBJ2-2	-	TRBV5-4	TGTGCCAGCAGCTTAATGGGGAACACCGGGGAGCTGTTTTTT	CASSLMGNTGELFF
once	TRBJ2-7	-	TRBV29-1	TGCAGCGTACAGGCTCTCGAGCAGTACTTC	CSVQALEQYF
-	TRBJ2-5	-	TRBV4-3	TGCGCCAGCAGCCAAGATCGGGTTCGGGGGACCCAAGAGACCCAGTACTTC	CASSQDRVRGTQETQYF
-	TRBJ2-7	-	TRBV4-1	TGCGCCAGCAGCCATTCGCTAAGGACTTCTAAACCTTACGAGCAGTACTTC	CASSHSLRTSKPYEQYF
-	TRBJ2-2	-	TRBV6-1	TGTGCCAGCAGTGAACGACTACGGGGCGGGGAGCTGTTTTTT	CASSERLRGGELFF
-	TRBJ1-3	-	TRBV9	TGTGCCAGCAGCGTAGTGTCAGGAGGAAACACCATATATTTT	CASSVVSGGNTIYF
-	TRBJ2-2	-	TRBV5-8	TGTGCCAGCAGCTTGATTTTGTCAGGGGTCGACACCGGGGAGCTGTTTTTT	CASSLILSGVDTGELFF
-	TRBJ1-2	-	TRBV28	TGTGCCAGCAGTTTAGGCGGACGCCCTGACTATGGCTACACCTTC	CASSLGGRPDYGYTF
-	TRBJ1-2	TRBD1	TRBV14	TGTGCCAGCTCCCGGACAGGGAGCCTGGGCTATGGCTACACCTTC	CASSRTGSLGYGYTF
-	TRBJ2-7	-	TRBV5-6	TGTGCCAGCAGCCACCCCGGGACTGGGGACGAGCAGTACTTC	CASSHPGTGDEQYF
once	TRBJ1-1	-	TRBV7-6	TGTGCCAGCAGCTTGGGTGACAGGTTGAACACTGAAGCTTTCTTT	CASSLGDRLNTEAFF
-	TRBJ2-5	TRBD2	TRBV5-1	TGCGCCAGCAGCTTGGGACTAGCCGGGGTGGAGACCCAGTACTTC	CASSLGLAGVETQYF
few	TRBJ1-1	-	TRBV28	TGTGCCAGCAGTTTGCCGAGGGGAAACACTGAAGCTTTCTTT	CASSLPRGNTEAFF
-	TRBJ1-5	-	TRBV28	TGTGCCAGCATAGGGCCAGGCGGGCATCAGCCCCAGCATTTT	CASIGPGGHQPQHF
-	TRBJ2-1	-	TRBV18	TGTGCCAGCTGGACAGCGGGCAGCTCCTACAATGAGCAGTTCTTC	CASWTAGSSYNEQFF
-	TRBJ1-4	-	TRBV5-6	TGTGCCAGCAGCTCGCCGGGATCGAGTGAAAAACTGTTTTTT	CASSSPGSSEKLFF
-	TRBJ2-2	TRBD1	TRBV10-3	TGTGCCATCAGCCCGAGGGGGCTGGGCACCGGGGAGCTGTTTTTT	CAISPRGLGTGELFF
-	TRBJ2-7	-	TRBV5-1	TGCGCCAGCAGCTTGGGCAACACCCGGGGGGAGCAGTACTTC	CASSLGNTRGEQYF
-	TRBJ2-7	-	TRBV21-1	TGTGCCAGCAGCAAAGCCCTTTTCAGGGCTACCTACGAGCAGTACTTC	CASSKALFRATYEQYF
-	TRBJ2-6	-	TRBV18	TGTGCCAGCTCACCAACGGGGTCCGGGGCCAACGTCCTGACTTTC	CASSPTGSGANVLTF
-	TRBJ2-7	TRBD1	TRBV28	TGTGCCAGCAGCCAACGACAGGGCTCCTACGAGCAGTACTTC	CASSQRQGSYEQYF
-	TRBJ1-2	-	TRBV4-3	TGCGCCAGCAGCCAGATGGGGGACACTAAAAACTATGGCTACACCTTC	CASSQMGDTKNYGYTF
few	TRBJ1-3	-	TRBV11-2	TGTGCCAGCAGCTTAGCTCACAATAGGTTTAACACCATATATTTT	CASSLAHNRFNTIYF
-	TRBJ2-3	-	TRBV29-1	TGCAGCGCCCGGGGTCGGGTCACAGATACGCAGTATTTT	CSARGRVTDTQYF
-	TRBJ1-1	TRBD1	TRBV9	TGTGCCAGCAGCGCGCGGACAGGAGATACTGAAGCTTTCTTT	CASSARTGDTEAFF
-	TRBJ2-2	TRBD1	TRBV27	TGTGCCAGCAGGCCCGGGACAGGGGTTCCTTCCGGGGAGCTGTTTTTT	CASRPGTGVPSGELFF
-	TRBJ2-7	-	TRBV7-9	TGTGCCAGCAGCCCAGGCTCCTACGAGCAGTACTTC	CASSPGSYEQYF
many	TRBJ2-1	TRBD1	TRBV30	TGTGCCTGGAGTGGGGACAGCTACAATGAGCAGTTCTTC	CAWSGDSYNEQFF
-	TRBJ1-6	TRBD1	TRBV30	TGTGCCTGGGGGACAGAAAGAAATTCACCCCTCCACTTT	CAWGTERNSPLHF
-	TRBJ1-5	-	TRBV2	TGTGCCAGCAGTGAAGCGCTTGGGGAATTTCCCCAGCATTTT	CASSEALGEFPQHF
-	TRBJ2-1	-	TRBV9	TGTGCCAGCAGCGTAGGGCTGAGCGTGGGCGACAATGAGCAGTTCTTC	CASSVGLSVGDNEQFF
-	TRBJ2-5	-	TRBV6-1	TGTGCCAGCATCCTCCGGGGGACCCAGTACTTC	CASILRGTQYF
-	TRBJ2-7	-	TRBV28	TGTGCCAGCAGCCCCGGAGGGGCGACAGGGGACTACTACGAGCAGTACTTC	CASSPGGATGDYYEQYF
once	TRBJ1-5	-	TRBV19	TGTGCCAGTAGGTCATCCAGCTCTATAAAACAGGGAATCAATCAGCCCCAGCATTTT	CASRSSSSIKQGINQPQHF
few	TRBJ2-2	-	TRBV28	TGTGCCAGCAGTACAAGGATCGGGGAGCTGTTTTTT	CASSTRIGELFF
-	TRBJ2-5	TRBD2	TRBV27	TGTGCCAGCAGTTTGGGGACTAGCGGGAGAGAGACCCAGTACTTC	CASSLGTSGRETQYF
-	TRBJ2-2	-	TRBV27	TGTGCCAGCAGGAAGTTGGTACACCGGGGAGCTGTGCGGGGTTTT	CASRKLVHRGAVRGF
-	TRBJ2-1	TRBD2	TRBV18	TGTGCCAGCTCGGTAGCGGGAGATTTAAATGAGCAGTTCTTC	CASSVAGDLNEQFF
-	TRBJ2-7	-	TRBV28	TGTGCCAGCAGTTCGCTCCAGTCCTACGAGCAGTACTTC	CASSSLQSYEQYF
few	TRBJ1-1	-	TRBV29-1	TGCAGCGTTGTACCGGAGATGAACACTGAAGCTTTCTTT	CSVVPEMNTEAFF
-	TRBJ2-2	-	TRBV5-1	TGCGCCAGCAGCTTGGAGGGCCCGCGGGGCACCGGGGAGCTGTTTTTT	CASSLEGPRGTGELFF
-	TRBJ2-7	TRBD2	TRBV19	TGTGCCAGTATGAGAACTAGCGGAGGAAAGCAGTACTTC	CASMRTSGGKQYF
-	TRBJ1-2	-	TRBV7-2	TGTGCCAGCAGCCGAAGGGCAACCGGCTATGGCTACACCTTC	CASSRRATGYGYTF
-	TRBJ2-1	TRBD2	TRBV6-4	TGTGCCAGCAGTGTCCCCCAGCGGGAGAGTGGCAATGAGCAGTTCTTC	CASSVPQRESGNEQFF
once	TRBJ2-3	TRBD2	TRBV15	TGTGCCACCAGCAGAGATCTAGCGGGGGTCACAGATACGCAGTATTTT	CATSRDLAGVTDTQYF
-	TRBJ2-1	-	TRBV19	TGTGCCAGTACCGGGGCGGCCTACAATGAGCAGTTCTTC	CASTGAAYNEQFF
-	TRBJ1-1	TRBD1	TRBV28	TGTGCCAGTTCGCTCGGGACAGGGGGCTATGGTGAAGCTTTCTTT	CASSLGTGGYGEAFF
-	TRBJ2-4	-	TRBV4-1	TGCGCCAGCAGCGCTCAACCTAGCGTAGGCAAAAACATTCAGTACTTC	CASSAQPSVGKNIQYF
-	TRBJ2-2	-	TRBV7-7	TGTGCTAGCAGCATTGACCCTACCACCGGGGAGCTGTTTTTT	CASSIDPTTGELFF
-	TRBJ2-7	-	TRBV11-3	TGTGCCAGCAGCTTCTCCACAGGGACAACCTACGAGCAGTACTTC	CASSFSTGTTYEQYF
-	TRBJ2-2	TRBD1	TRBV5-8	TGTGCCAGCAGCTCACAGGGGTACACCGGGGAGCTGTTTTTT	CASSSQGYTGELFF
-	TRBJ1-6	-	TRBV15	TGTGCCACCAGCAGAGGGTTCGATTCACCCCTCCACTTT	CATSRGFDSPLHF